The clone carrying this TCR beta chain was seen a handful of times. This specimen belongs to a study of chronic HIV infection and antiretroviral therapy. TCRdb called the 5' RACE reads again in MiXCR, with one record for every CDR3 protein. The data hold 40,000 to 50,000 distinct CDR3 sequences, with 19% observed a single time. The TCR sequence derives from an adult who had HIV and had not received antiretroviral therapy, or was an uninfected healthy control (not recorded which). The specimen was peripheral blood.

This CDR3 is CASGPTIYEQYF. In nucleotides, the CDR3 is TGTGCCAGCGGCCCTACAATCTACGAGCAGTACTTC. The V call is TRBV28, the J call TRBJ2-7; no definite D call. CDR1 and CDR2 from the germline V gene are MDHEN and SYDVKM. The CDR3 totals 12 residues. V shed 8 bases and J shed 3 bases, with 11 bases lying between them.